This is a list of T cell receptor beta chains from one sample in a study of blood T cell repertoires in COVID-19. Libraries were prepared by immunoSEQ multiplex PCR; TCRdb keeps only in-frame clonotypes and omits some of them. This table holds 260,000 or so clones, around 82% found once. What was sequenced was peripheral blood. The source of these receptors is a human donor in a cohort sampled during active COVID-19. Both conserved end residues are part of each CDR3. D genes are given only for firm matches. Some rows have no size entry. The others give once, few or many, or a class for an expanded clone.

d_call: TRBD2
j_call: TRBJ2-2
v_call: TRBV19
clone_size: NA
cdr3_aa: CASRGPAGVFTGELFF
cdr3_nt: TGTGCCAGTAGAGGGCCAGCGGGAGTATTCACCGGGGAGCTGTTTTTT

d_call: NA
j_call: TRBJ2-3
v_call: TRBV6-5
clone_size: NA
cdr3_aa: CASSSNRGTDTQYF
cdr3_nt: TGTGCCAGCAGTTCCAACAGGGGCACAGATACGCAGTATTTT

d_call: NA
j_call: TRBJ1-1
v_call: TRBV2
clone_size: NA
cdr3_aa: CASSYTNTEAFF
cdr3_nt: TGTGCCAGCAGCTATACGAACACTGAAGCTTTCTTT

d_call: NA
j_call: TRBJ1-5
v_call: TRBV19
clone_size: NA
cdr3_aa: CASSISGRNQPQHF
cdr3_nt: TGTGCCAGTAGTATAAGCGGAAGGAATCAGCCCCAGCATTTT

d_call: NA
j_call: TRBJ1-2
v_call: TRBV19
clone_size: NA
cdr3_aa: CASSIAGGIRLGYTF
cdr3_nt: TGTGCCAGTAGTATAGCGGGGGGAATTAGACTTGGCTACACCTTC

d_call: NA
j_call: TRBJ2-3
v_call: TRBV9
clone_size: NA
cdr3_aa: CASSVQGDTQYF
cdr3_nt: TGTGCCAGCAGCGTACAGGGGGATACGCAGTATTTT

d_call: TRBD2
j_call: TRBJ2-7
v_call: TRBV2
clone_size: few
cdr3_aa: CASRTSGISHEQYF
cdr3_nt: TGTGCCAGCAGGACTAGCGGGATAAGCCACGAGCAGTACTTC

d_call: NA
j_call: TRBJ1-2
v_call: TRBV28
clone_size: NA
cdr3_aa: CASSTGLSNYGYTF
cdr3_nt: TGTGCCAGCAGTACAGGGCTCTCTAACTATGGCTACACCTTC

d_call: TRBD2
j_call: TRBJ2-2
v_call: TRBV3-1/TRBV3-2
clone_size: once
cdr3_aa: CASSQSGGGNTGELFF
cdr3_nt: TGTGCCAGCAGCCAGAGCGGGGGAGGGAACACCGGGGAGCTGTTTTTT

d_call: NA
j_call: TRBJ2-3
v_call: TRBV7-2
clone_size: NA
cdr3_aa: CASSLISTDTQYF
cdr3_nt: TGTGCCAGCAGCTTAATAAGCACAGATACGCAGTATTTT

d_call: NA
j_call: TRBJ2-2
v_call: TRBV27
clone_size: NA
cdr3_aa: CASSSLAGELFF
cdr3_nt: TGTGCCAGCAGTTCCCTTGCCGGGGAGCTGTTTTTT

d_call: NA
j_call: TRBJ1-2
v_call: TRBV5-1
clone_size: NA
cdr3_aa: CASSLERYGYTF
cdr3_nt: TGCGCCAGCAGCTTGGAGAGATATGGCTACACCTTC

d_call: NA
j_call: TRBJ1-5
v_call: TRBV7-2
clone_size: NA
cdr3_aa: CASSETTGYGPQHF
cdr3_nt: TGTGCCAGCAGCGAAACGACGGGGTACGGGCCCCAGCATTTT

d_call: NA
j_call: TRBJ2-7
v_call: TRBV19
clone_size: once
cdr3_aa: CASSRLLTEAAYEQYF
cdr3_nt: TGTGCCAGTAGCCGACTACTGACGGAGGCCGCCTACGAGCAGTACTTC